The 16 T cell receptor beta chains below all came from one sample that was sequenced in a study of blood T cell repertoires in COVID-19. Profiled with immunoSEQ multiplex PCR; TCRdb holds only in-frame clones, not every one. Here the sample spans about 87,000 clones, about 85% being singletons. Material for sequencing was peripheral blood. The receptors derive from a woman of 80 years or more with COVID-19, enrolled during active disease.

The chain is built from TRBV18 and TRBJ1-1; D is perhaps TRBD1 (5 bases). This CDR3 is built from 12 residues. Germline CDR1 KGHSH, CDR2 LQKENI. Trimming removed 5 bases at V and 8 bases at J, with 12 bases between. DNA of the CDR3: TGTGCCAGCTCAACGGATCGGGGGGAAGCTTTCTTT. It specifies CASSTDRGEAFF.

This clone was observed a single time. The chain carries TRBV10-1 and TRBJ2-3; D is perhaps TRBD1 (6 bases). The CDR3 length is 16 residues. Trimming removed 4 bases at V and 2 bases at J, with 16 bases between. Germline V gene data show CDR1 as WNHNN and CDR2 as SYGVQD (reference sequence). The CDR3 spells CASSGYTGLSTDTQYF. DNA of the CDR3: TGCGCCAGCAGTGGGTACACAGGGTTATCCACAGATACGCAGTATTTT.

The J gene is TRBJ1-2, the V gene TRBV7-9; D is uncertain. V dropped 3 bases and J dropped 8 bases, with 13 bases sitting between them. Germline CDR1 reads SEHNR; CDR2 reads FQNEAQ (reference sequence). This CDR3 is built from 13 residues. The CDR3 protein is CASSFLRAGGYTF. The CDR3 nucleotides read TGTGCCAGCAGCTTTCTGCGGGCGGGGGGCTACACCTTC.

The V call is TRBV18, the J call TRBJ1-3, with 8 bases that match TRBD1. Unmatched junction bases numbered 3, after V lost 2 bases and J lost 0 bases. Germline lookup yields CDR1 KGHSH and CDR2 LQKENI. The CDR3 extends over 16 amino acids. CDR3 region: CASSPSTGGSGNTIYF. DNA of the CDR3: TGTGCCAGCTCACCATCAACAGGGGGCTCTGGAAACACCATATATTTT.

The rearrangement links TRBV7-3 to TRBJ2-2; 10 bases are a match to TRBD1. Germline V gives CDR1 SGHTA, CDR2 FQGTGA. The CDR3 has 16 amino acids. With 4 bases clipped from V and 0 bases from J, the junction kept 2 bases outside the gene matches. CDR3 in DNA: TGTGCCAGCAGCTCCGGGACAGGGGCGAACACCGGGGAGCTGTTTTTT. The encoded protein is CASSSGTGANTGELFF.

The rearrangement links TRBV12-3 or TRBV12-4 to TRBJ1-5, with D uncertain. This CDR3 contains 13 residues. V lost 7 bases to trimming and J lost 5 bases, with 12 bases between them. CDR3 loop: CASTREPYQPQHF. The CDR3 coding sequence is TGTGCCAGCACCCGGGAGCCTTATCAGCCCCAGCATTTT.

Comment on this clone: The sample holds other DNA sequences that translate to the same CDR3. This chain joins TRBV7-2 and TRBJ1-1; D perhaps matches TRBD1 (6 bases). The V end was cut by 3 bases, the J end by 3 bases, with 11 bases between. Germline CDR1 and CDR2: SGHTA and FQGNSA. The CDR3 is 14 amino acids. CDR3 DNA: TGTGCCAGCAGCTTTTCGCAGGGGTACACTGAAGCTTTCTTT. As protein: CASSFSQGYTEAFF.

The chain carries TRBV7-2 and TRBJ1-2; 7 bases fit TRBD1. The CDR3 loop spans 15 amino acids. CDR1 and CDR2 from the germline V gene are SGHTA and FQGNSA. After removal of 1 base from V and 7 bases from J, the junction contained 9 bases not matched to a gene. As DNA, the CDR3 is TGTGCCAGCAGCTTAGATGCCGGGACAGCTATTGGCTACACCTTC. Translating it yields CASSLDAGTAIGYTF.

The V and J genes are TRBV10-3 and TRBJ2-5, with 15 bases fitting TRBD2. From germline, CDR1 is ENHRY and CDR2 SYGVKD. The CDR3 is 16 amino acids. V trimming: 10 bases; J trimming: 4 bases; junction bases outside the gene matches: 10. In DNA, the CDR3 is TGTGCCAGCAACCCTTTGGGACTAGCGGGAGGAGAGACCCAGTACTTC. It specifies CASNPLGLAGGETQYF.

The V gene is TRBV3-1 (or the pseudogene TRBV3-2), the J gene TRBJ1-3; D call uncertain. Between the trimmed V and J ends, which lost 1 base and 3 bases, there was a span of 4 bases. Germline loops: CDR1 LGHDT, CDR2 YNNKEL (reference sequence). The CDR3 runs 13 residues. CDR3 sequence (DNA): TGTGCCAGCAGCCAAGCGGGTGGAAACACCATATATTTT. Translation: CASSQAGGNTIYF.

This sequence joins TRBV5-1 and TRBJ1-2; the D is unclear. The CDR3 has 12 residues. V was pared by 0 bases and J by 10 bases, with 10 bases between. Germline V lookup: CDR1 SGHRS, CDR2 YFSETQ. DNA of the CDR3: TGCGCCAGCAGCTTGGCAGGTGGCGACTACACCTTC. Protein: CASSLAGGDYTF.

The gene calls are TRBV4-3 and TRBJ1-2; 9 nucleotides agree with TRBD1. Unmatched junction bases numbered 3, after V lost 2 bases and J lost 8 bases. Germline CDR1 reads LGHNA; CDR2 reads YSLEER. The CDR3 is 13 amino acids. CDR3 sequence: CASSQTGGRGYTF. The CDR3 DNA follows: TGCGCCAGCAGCCAAACAGGGGGCCGAGGCTACACCTTC.

This clone occurred once. The J gene is TRBJ1-5, the V gene TRBV30; no clear D gene. V lost 1 base and J 2 bases, leaving 12 bases between the germline ends. Germline CDR1 reads GTSNPN; CDR2 reads SVGIG (reference sequence). The CDR3 is made up of 15 amino acids. CDR3 in DNA: TGTGCCTGGAGTGAGGAGGGCCGCGGCAATCAGCCCCAGCATTTT. Amino acids: CAWSEEGRGNQPQHF.

V usage is TRBV2 and J usage is TRBJ1-1, with D maybe TRBD1 (6 bases). V lost 8 bases to trimming and J lost 2 bases, with 12 bases between them. Germline lookup yields CDR1 SNHLY and CDR2 FYNNEI. The CDR3 spans 13 residues. The CDR3 nucleotides read TGTGCCAGCCAAAAACAGGGTAACACTGAAGCTTTCTTT. Encoded protein: CASQKQGNTEAFF.

The chain employs TRBV28 and TRBJ2-7, with TRBD1 matching 9 bases. In germline, CDR1 is MDHEN, CDR2 SYDVKM. V shed 4 bases, J shed 9 bases, and the junction held 10 bases outside the gene matches. This CDR3 is 14 amino acids long. The DNA of the CDR3 is TGTGCCAGCAGTTCGACAGGGGGGGCATTCGGGCAGTACTTC. Amino acid sequence: CASSSTGGAFGQYF.

This chain links TRBV5-1 with TRBJ1-1; the D gene is possibly TRBD1 (5 bases). Trimming removed 5 bases from V and 0 bases from J, with 11 bases in between. From germline, CDR1 is SGHRS and CDR2 YFSETQ. This CDR3 comprises 14 residues. The CDR3 sequence: CASRDLGVNTEAFF. DNA of the CDR3: TGCGCCAGCAGGGATCTAGGGGTGAACACTGAAGCTTTCTTT.